What follows are 17 T cell receptor beta chains derived from one specimen sequenced in a study of neurological immune-mediated disorders. Each CDR3 protein gets one entry after TCRdb re-called the 5' RACE reads with MiXCR. Here the sample spans 66,000 or so distinct CDR3 sequences, around 3.7% being singletons. The sequenced sample was PBMCs. The source of these receptors is a man aged 35 to 55 with multiple sclerosis.

At least ten counts were recorded for this clonotype. J is TRBJ1-5 and V is TRBV2, with 9 bases lining up with TRBD1. This CDR3 is 14 amino acids long. V was pared by 8 bases and J by 6 bases, with 8 bases of the junction left unmatched. Looked up from germline, CDR1 is SNHLY and CDR2 is FYNNEI. CDR3 nucleotides: TGTGCCAGCGGAAGGACAGGGGTAGGTCAGCCCCAGCATTTT. This codes for CASGRTGVGQPQHF.

This clonotype was seen at least ten times. The chain recombines TRBV20-1 with TRBJ2-3; D uncertain. V dropped 0 bases and J dropped 5 bases, with 12 bases sitting between them. Germline CDR1 DFQATT, CDR2 SNEGSKA (reference sequence). CDR3 size: 14 residues. The CDR3 region is CSARDLILGDTQYF. DNA for the CDR3: TGCAGTGCTAGAGATCTGATCCTGGGAGATACGCAGTATTTT.

Ten or more counts support this clonotype. The rearrangement joins TRBV5-1 to TRBJ1-4; a weak D match, TRBD1 (5 bases). From germline, CDR1 is SGHRS and CDR2 YFSETQ. CDR3 length: 14 residues. Trimming removed 1 base from V and 8 bases from J, with 12 bases in between. The CDR3 DNA is TGCGCCAGCAGCTTGTTGGACAACTCGGAAAAACTGTTTTTT. Residues: CASSLLDNSEKLFF. Drawing the rest from reference TRBV5-1 and TRBJ1-4, the complete variable domain is KAGVTQTPRYLIKTRGQQVTLSCSPISGHRSVSWYQQTPGQGLQFLFEYFSETQRNKGNFPGRFSGRQFSNSRSEMNVSTLELGDSALYLCASSLLDNSEKLFFGSGTQLSVL.

This clonotype was counted a few times. V and J are TRBV10-2 and TRBJ1-1, with D uncertain. Germline CDR1 is WSHSY and CDR2 is SAAADI. V gave up 5 bases and J gave up 5 bases, with 9 bases separating them. CDR3 length: 12 amino acids. The CDR3 region has the DNA TGCGCCAGCAGTAAGGGTATTACTGAAGCTTTCTTT. It codes for CASSKGITEAFF.

J is TRBJ2-1 and V is TRBV7-2; the match to TRBD2 covers 8 bases. Germline-derived CDR1 and CDR2 are SGHTA and FQGNSA. V shed 2 bases, J shed 5 bases, and the junction held 5 bases outside the gene matches. The CDR3 runs 15 residues. The CDR3 loop is CASSLSGGFHNEQFF. DNA for the CDR3: TGTGCCAGCAGCTTAAGCGGGGGCTTCCACAATGAGCAGTTCTTC.

This sequence joins TRBV20-1 and TRBJ2-5; unclear D gene. V lost 3 bases to trimming and J lost 5 bases, with 10 bases between them. The germline gives CDR1 DFQATT, CDR2 SNEGSKA (reference sequence). This CDR3 has 12 residues. CDR3 region: CSARDHWETQYF. CDR3 DNA sequence: TGCAGTGCTAGGGACCATTGGGAGACCCAGTACTTC.

This clonotype was detected many times. This sequence joins TRBV6-5 and TRBJ2-5, with a possible D match to TRBD2 (5 bases). The CDR3 sequence is 12 residues long. Deletions cut 5 bases from V and 2 bases from J, with 6 bases between. CDR1 is MNHEY, CDR2 SVGAGI, per germline. Here the CDR3 DNA reads TGTGCCAGCAGTACGGGACAAGAGACCCAGTACTTC. Protein: CASSTGQETQYF.

The sample holds many counts of this clonotype. The J gene is TRBJ2-1, the V gene TRBV20-1; D is perhaps TRBD2 (5 bases). The V gene's germline CDR1 is DFQATT and CDR2 SNEGSKA (reference sequence). There are 15 residues in the CDR3. Deletions cut 0 bases from V and 2 bases from J, with 11 bases between. CDR3 residues: CSARDPAVTYNEQFF. DNA of the CDR3: TGCAGTGCTAGAGATCCAGCGGTAACCTACAATGAGCAGTTCTTC.

This clonotype has ten or more counts. The chain employs TRBV12-3 or TRBV12-4 and TRBJ2-1; D remains unclear. CDR3 length: 14 amino acids. The V end was cut by 3 bases, the J end by 0 bases, with 6 bases between. The CDR3 bases are TGTGCCAGCAGTTTCGCAGGCTCCTACAATGAGCAGTTCTTC. Protein product: CASSFAGSYNEQFF.

The chain employs TRBV11-3 and TRBJ2-1; D not certain. Trimming removed 0 bases at V and 3 bases at J, with 6 bases between. The CDR3 sequence is 14 residues long. CDR1 and CDR2 (germline): SGHNT, YENEEA. The CDR3 sequence: CASSLDSYYNEQFF. The CDR3 DNA reads as TGTGCCAGCAGCTTAGATAGCTACTACAATGAGCAGTTCTTC.

This clonotype was counted ten times or more. The rearrangement links TRBV5-1 to TRBJ2-3; no firm D call. The germline V gene has CDR1 SGHRS and CDR2 YFSETQ. The CDR3 runs 12 residues. V gave up 4 bases and J gave up 6 bases, with 9 bases separating them. The chain's CDR3 is CASSPRGDTQYF. The CDR3 DNA follows: TGCGCCAGCAGCCCTCGTGGCGATACGCAGTATTTT.

In this sample, this clonotype turned up many times. The gene calls are TRBV3-1 and TRBJ2-2, with a tentative D call TRBD1 (6 bases). Germline CDR1 is LGHDT and CDR2 is YNNKEL (reference sequence). V was cut by 2 bases and J by 2 bases, with 18 bases left in between. This CDR3 spans 18 amino acids. In nucleotides, the CDR3 is TGTGCCAGCAGCCAAAAGTATGGGGCAGGGGCTAACACCGGGGAGCTGTTTTTT. It translates to CASSQKYGAGANTGELFF. The variable domain in full, completed from reference TRBV3-1 and TRBJ2-2, reads DTAVSQTPKYLVTQMGNDKSIKCEQNLGHDTMYWYKQDSKKFLKIMFSYNNKELIINETVPNRFSPKSPDKAHLNLHINSLELGDSAVYFCASSQKYGAGANTGELFFGEGSRLTVL.

Ten or more counts support this clonotype. The chain carries TRBV5-1 and TRBJ1-1; D remains unclear. The CDR3 extends over 13 amino acids. The V gene's germline CDR1 is SGHRS and CDR2 YFSETQ. V was clipped by 5 bases and J by 0 bases, with 8 bases between them. CDR3 sequence: CASRVEMNTEAFF. In DNA form, the CDR3 reads TGCGCCAGCAGGGTAGAGATGAACACTGAAGCTTTCTTT.

At least ten counts were recorded for this clonotype. This chain joins TRBV5-1 and TRBJ1-4; D gene ambiguous. Germline CDR1 and CDR2: SGHRS and YFSETQ. This CDR3 spans 15 amino acids. V shed 4 bases and J shed 0 bases, with 10 bases lying between them. CDR3 DNA sequence: TGCGCCAGCAGCCCGACGGCACCAACTAATGAAAAACTGTTTTTT. This sequence encodes CASSPTAPTNEKLFF. The variable domain in full, completed from reference TRBV5-1 and TRBJ1-4, reads KAGVTQTPRYLIKTRGQQVTLSCSPISGHRSVSWYQQTPGQGLQFLFEYFSETQRNKGNFPGRFSGRQFSNSRSEMNVSTLELGDSALYLCASSPTAPTNEKLFFGSGTQLSVL.

This clonotype was observed at least ten times. The chain has TRBV10-2 and TRBJ2-7, with 9 positions matching TRBD2. This CDR3 has 14 residues. From germline, CDR1 is WSHSY and CDR2 SAAADI. V lost 6 bases, J lost 0 bases, and 3 bases stayed unmatched. CDR3 sequence reads: CASSLAGLSYEQYF. The CDR3, as DNA: TGCGCCAGCAGCCTAGCGGGGCTCTCCTACGAGCAGTACTTC.

There are many counts of this clonotype. The DNA for the CDR3 is TGCAGTGCTAGAGAGGGGTCCGTGGAGACCCAGTACTTC. It yields the protein CSAREGSVETQYF. The chain couples TRBV20-1 to TRBJ2-5; D remains unclear. This CDR3 has 13 residues. CDR1 DFQATT and CDR2 SNEGSKA come from the germline V gene (reference sequence). V lost 0 bases, J lost 5 bases, and 10 bases lay in between.

This clonotype showed up many times. This sequence joins TRBV7-2 and TRBJ1-2; 9 nucleotides align to TRBD1. The junction had 6 bases not matched to a gene; V was cut back by 8 bases and J by 5 bases. The germline V gene has CDR1 SGHTA and CDR2 FQGNSA. The CDR3 sequence is 13 residues long. This CDR3 is CASGIGTGYGYTF. The CDR3 bases are TGTGCCAGCGGCATAGGGACAGGGTATGGCTACACCTTC.